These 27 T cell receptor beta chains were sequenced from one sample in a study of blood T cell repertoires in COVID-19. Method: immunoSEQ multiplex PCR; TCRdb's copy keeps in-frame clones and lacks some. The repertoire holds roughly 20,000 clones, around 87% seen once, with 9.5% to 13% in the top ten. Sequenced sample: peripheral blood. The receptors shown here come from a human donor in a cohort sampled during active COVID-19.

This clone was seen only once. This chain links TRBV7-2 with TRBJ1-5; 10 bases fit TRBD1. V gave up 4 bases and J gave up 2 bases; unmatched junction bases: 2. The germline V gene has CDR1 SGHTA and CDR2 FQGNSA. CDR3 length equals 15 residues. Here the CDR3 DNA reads TGTGCCAGCAGCTCGGGGACAGGGGGCAATCAGCCCCAGCATTTT. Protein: CASSSGTGGNQPQHF.

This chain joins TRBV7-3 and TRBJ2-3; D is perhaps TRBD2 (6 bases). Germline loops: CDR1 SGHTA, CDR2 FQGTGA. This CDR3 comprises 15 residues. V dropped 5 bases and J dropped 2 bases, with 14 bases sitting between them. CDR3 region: CASSLYPGLTDTQYF. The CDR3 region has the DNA TGTGCCAGCAGCCTTTACCCGGGACTCACAGATACGCAGTATTTT.

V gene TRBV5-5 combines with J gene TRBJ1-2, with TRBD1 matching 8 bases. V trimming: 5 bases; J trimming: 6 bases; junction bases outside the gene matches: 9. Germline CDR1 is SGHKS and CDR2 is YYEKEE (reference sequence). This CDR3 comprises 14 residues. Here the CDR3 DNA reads TGTGCCAGCAGGTACGGACAGGGCATACATGGCTACACCTTC. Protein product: CASRYGQGIHGYTF.

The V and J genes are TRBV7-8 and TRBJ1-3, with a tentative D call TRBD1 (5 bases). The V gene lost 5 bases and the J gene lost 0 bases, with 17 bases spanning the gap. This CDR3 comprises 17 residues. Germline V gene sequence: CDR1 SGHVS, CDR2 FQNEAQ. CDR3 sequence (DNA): TGTGCCAGCAGCCCCCGGGGGATACAGAGCTCTGGAAACACCATATATTTT. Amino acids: CASSPRGIQSSGNTIYF.

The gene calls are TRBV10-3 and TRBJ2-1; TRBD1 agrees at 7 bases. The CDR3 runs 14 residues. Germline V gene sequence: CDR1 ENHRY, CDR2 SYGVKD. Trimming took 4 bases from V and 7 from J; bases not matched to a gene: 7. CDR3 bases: TGTGCCATCAGTGGACAGGGAAACGAGAATGAGCAGTTCTTC. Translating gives CAISGQGNENEQFF.

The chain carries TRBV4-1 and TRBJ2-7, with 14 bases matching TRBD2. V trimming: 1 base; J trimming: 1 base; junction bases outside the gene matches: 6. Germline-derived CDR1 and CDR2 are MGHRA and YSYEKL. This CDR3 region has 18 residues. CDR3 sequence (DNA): TGCGCCAGCAGCCAAGTAACGGGACTAGCGGGGGAGTCCTACGAGCAGTACTTC. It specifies CASSQVTGLAGESYEQYF.

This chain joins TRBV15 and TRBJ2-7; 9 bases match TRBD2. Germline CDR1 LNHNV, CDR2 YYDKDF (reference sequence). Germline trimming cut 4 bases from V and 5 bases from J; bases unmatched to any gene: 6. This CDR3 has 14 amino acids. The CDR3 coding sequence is TGTGCCACCAGCAAGCAGGGACTAGCCAACGAGCAGTACTTC. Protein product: CATSKQGLANEQYF.

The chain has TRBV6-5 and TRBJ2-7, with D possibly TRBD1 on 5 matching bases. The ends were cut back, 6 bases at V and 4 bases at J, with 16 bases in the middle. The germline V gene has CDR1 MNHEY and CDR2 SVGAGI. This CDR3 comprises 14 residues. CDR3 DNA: TGTGCCAGCAGGCATAGGGGAATGGGATACGAGCAGTACTTC. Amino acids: CASRHRGMGYEQYF.

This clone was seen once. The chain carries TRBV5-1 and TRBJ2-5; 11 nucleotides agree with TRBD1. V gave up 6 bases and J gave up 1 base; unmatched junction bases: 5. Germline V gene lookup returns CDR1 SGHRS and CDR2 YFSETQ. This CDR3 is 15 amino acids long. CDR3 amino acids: CASTRDRGAQETQYF. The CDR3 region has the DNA TGCGCCAGCACCCGGGACAGGGGGGCCCAAGAGACCCAGTACTTC.

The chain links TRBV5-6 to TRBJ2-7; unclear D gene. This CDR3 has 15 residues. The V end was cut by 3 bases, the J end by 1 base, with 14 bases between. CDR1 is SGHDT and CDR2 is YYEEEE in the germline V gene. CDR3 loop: CASSSPVAQSYEQYF. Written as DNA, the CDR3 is TGTGCCAGCAGCTCTCCCGTGGCTCAATCCTACGAGCAGTACTTC.

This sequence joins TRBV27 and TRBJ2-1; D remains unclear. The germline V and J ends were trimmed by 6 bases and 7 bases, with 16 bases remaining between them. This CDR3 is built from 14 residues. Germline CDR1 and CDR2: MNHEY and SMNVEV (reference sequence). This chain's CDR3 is CASRVREAMNEQFF. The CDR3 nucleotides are TGTGCCAGCAGGGTTCGAGAGGCTATGAATGAGCAGTTCTTC.

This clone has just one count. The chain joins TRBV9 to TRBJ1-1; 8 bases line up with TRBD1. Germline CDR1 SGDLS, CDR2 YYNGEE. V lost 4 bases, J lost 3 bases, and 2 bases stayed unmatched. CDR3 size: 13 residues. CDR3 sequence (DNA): TGTGCCAGCAGCCAGGGGGCGGACACTGAAGCTTTCTTT. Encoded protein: CASSQGADTEAFF.

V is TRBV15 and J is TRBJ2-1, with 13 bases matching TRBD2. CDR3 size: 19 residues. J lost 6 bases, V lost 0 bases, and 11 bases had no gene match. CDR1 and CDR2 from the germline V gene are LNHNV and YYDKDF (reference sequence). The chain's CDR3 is CATSRDTELAGGLGNEQFF. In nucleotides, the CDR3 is TGTGCCACCAGCAGAGATACCGAACTAGCGGGAGGGCTAGGCAATGAGCAGTTCTTC.

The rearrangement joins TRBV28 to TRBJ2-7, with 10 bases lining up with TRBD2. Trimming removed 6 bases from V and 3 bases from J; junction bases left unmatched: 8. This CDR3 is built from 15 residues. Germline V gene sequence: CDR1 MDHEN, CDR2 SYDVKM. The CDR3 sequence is CASRGPASGSYEQYF. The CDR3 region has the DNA TGTGCCAGCAGAGGGCCGGCTAGCGGGAGCTACGAGCAGTACTTC.

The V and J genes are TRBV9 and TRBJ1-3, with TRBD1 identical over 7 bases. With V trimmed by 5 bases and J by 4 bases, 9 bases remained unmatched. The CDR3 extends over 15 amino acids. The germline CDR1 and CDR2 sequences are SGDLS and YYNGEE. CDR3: CASSSGDRAGNTIYF. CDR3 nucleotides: TGTGCCAGCAGTAGTGGGGACAGAGCAGGAAACACCATATATTTT.

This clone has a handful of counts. As DNA, the CDR3 is TGTGCCAGTAGTTCAGTAGCGGGAGAGATACAAGAGACCCAGTACTTC. It yields the protein CASSSVAGEIQETQYF. This sequence joins TRBV19 and TRBJ2-5; 9 bases are shared with TRBD2. V trimming: 5 bases; J trimming: 2 bases; junction bases outside the gene matches: 9. Per germline, CDR1 LNHDA and CDR2 SQIVND (reference sequence). The CDR3 length is 16 residues.

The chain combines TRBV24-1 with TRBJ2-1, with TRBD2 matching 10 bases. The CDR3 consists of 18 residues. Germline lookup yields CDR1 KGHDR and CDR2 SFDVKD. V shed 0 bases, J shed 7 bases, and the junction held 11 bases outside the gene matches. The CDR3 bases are TGTGCCACCAGTGATTTGGCCCTAGCGGGAGCCGGGACGAATGAGCAGTTCTTC. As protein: CATSDLALAGAGTNEQFF.

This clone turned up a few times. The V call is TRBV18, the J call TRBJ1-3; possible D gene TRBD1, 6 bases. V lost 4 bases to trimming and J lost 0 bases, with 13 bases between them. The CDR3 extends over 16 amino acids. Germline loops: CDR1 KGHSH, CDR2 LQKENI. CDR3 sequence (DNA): TGTGCCAGCTCACTGGACAGTTCCGACTCTGGAAACACCATATATTTT. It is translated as CASSLDSSDSGNTIYF.

The CDR3 reads CASTTPGQGKYEQFF. The CDR3 DNA follows: TGTGCCAGCACAACTCCGGGACAGGGAAAATATGAGCAGTTCTTC. The chain is built from TRBV27 and TRBJ2-1; 9 positions match TRBD1. This CDR3 contains 15 residues. From germline, CDR1 is MNHEY and CDR2 SMNVEV (reference sequence). V was pared by 7 bases and J by 8 bases, with 12 bases of the junction left unmatched.

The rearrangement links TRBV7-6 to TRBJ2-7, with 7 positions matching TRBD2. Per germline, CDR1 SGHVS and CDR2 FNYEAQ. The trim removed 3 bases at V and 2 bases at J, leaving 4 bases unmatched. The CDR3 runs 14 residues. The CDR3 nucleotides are TGTGCCAGCAGCTTGGGAGGGGTCGCCTACGAGCAGTACTTC. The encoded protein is CASSLGGVAYEQYF.

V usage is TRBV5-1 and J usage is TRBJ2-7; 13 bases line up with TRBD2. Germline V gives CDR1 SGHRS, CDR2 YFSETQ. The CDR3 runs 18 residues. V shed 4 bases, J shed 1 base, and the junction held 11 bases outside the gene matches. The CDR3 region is CASSPRTSGRGLSYEQYF. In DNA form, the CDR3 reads TGCGCCAGCAGCCCGAGGACTAGCGGGAGAGGTCTATCCTACGAGCAGTACTTC. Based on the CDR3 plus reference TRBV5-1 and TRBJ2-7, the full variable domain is KAGVTQTPRYLIKTRGQQVTLSCSPISGHRSVSWYQQTPGQGLQFLFEYFSETQRNKGNFPGRFSGRQFSNSRSEMNVSTLELGDSALYLCASSPRTSGRGLSYEQYFGPGTRLTVT.

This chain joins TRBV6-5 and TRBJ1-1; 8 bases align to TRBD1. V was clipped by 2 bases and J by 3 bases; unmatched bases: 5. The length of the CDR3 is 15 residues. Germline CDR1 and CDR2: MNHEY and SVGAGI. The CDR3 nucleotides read TGTGCCAGCAGTTACGCAGGGGGCCTATACACTGAAGCTTTCTTT. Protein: CASSYAGGLYTEAFF.

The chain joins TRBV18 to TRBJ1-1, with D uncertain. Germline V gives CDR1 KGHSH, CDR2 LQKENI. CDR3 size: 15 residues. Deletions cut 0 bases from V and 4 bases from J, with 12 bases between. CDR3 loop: CASSPPGGLSTEAFF. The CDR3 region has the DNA TGTGCCAGCTCACCACCAGGAGGGCTGAGCACTGAAGCTTTCTTT.

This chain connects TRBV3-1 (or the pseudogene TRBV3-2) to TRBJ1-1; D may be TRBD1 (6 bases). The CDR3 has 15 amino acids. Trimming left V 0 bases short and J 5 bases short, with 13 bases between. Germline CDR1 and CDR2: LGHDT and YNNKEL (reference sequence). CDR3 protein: CASSQEGTFRTEAFF. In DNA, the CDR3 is TGTGCCAGCAGCCAAGAAGGGACATTCCGGACTGAAGCTTTCTTT.

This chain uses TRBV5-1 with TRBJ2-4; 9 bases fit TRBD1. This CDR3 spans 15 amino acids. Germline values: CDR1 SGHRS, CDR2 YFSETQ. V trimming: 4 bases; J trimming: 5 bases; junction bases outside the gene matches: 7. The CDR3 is CASSADRGYENIQYF. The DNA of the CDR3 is TGCGCCAGCAGCGCGGACAGGGGATATGAAAACATTCAGTACTTC. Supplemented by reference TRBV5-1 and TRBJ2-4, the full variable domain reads KAGVTQTPRYLIKTRGQQVTLSCSPISGHRSVSWYQQTPGQGLQFLFEYFSETQRNKGNFPGRFSGRQFSNSRSEMNVSTLELGDSALYLCASSADRGYENIQYFGAGTRLSVL.

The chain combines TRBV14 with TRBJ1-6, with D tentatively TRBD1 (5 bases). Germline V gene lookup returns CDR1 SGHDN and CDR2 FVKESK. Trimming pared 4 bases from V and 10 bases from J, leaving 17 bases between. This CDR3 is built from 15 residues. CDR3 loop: CASSPSGEGRSPLHF. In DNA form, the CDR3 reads TGTGCCAGCAGCCCTAGTGGGGAGGGACGGTCACCCCTCCACTTT.

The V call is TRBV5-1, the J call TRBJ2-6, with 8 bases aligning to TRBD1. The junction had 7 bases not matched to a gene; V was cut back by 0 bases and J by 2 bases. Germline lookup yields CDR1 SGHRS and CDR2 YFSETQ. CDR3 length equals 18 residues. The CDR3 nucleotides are TGCGCCAGCAGCTTGGGGGGACAGGCTAGCACTGGGGCCAACGTCCTGACTTTC. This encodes CASSLGGQASTGANVLTF.